Listed below are T cell receptor beta chains from one sample, sequenced in a study of shared clonotypes between healthy human individuals. Assay: immunoSEQ multiplex PCR; the TCRdb copy retains only in-frame clones and omits some. Of 2.5 million or so clones in the sample, approximately 92% were seen once. The source material was naive CD4+ T cells sorted from blood. The receptors here all came from a man younger than 30 in good health. The CDR3 runs from the conserved cysteine through the conserved F or W. The D gene is left open where the match is weak. Rows may omit the clone size; those that give it use once, few, many or a size class.

. | . | TRBJ1-4 | TRBV29-1 | 13 | CSTQGATNEKLFF | TGCAGCACCCAGGGTGCAACTAATGAAAAACTGTTTTTT
. | . | TRBJ2-7 | TRBV11-2 | 14 | CASSLSGKSYEQYF | TGTGCCAGCAGCTTATCAGGGAAGAGTTACGAGCAGTACTTC
. | . | TRBJ2-5 | TRBV10-2 | 15 | CASREQQGFFETQYF | TGCGCCAGCAGGGAACAACAGGGTTTCTTTGAGACCCAGTACTTC
. | TRBD1 | TRBJ2-4 | TRBV7-9 | 15 | CASSSPGQPEDIQYF | TGTGCCAGCAGCTCACCGGGACAGCCAGAGGACATTCAGTACTTC
. | TRBD2 | TRBJ2-1 | TRBV11-2 | 16 | CASSPGGGFSYNEQFF | TGTGCCAGCAGCCCTGGGGGGGGGTTCTCCTACAATGAGCAGTTCTTC
. | TRBD1 | TRBJ1-2 | TRBV19 | 13 | CASRTGGHYGYTF | TGTGCCAGTAGGACAGGGGGCCACTATGGCTACACCTTC
. | TRBD1 | TRBJ1-5 | TRBV11-3 | 18 | CASRSTGGAIRRNQPQHF | TGTGCCAGCAGGTCGACAGGGGGCGCGATCCGTCGCAATCAGCCCCAGCATTTT
. | TRBD2 | TRBJ2-7 | TRBV6-5 | 14 | CASRPASGVYEQYF | TGTGCCAGCAGACCGGCTAGCGGGGTCTACGAGCAGTACTTC
once | TRBD2 | TRBJ2-5 | TRBV28 | 17 | CASSAVTSSGGTGTQYF | TGTGCCAGCAGCGCAGTCACGTCTAGCGGGGGTACAGGGACCCAGTACTTC
. | TRBD1 | TRBJ2-7 | TRBV18 | 14 | CASSPGQVGGEQYF | TGTGCCAGCTCACCGGGACAGGTAGGGGGCGAGCAGTACTTC
. | . | TRBJ1-4 | TRBV28 | 17 | CASSFRQGPPTNEKLFF | TGTGCCAGCAGTTTCAGGCAGGGGCCCCCAACTAATGAAAAACTGTTTTTT
. | . | TRBJ2-5 | TRBV5-4 | 13 | CASSSQTRETQYF | TGTGCCAGCAGCTCTCAAACTAGGGAGACCCAGTACTTC
. | . | TRBJ1-4 | TRBV28 | 15 | CASKFLTATNEKLFF | TGTGCCAGCAAGTTCTTGACTGCAACTAATGAAAAACTGTTTTTT
. | TRBD2 | TRBJ2-5 | TRBV5-1 | 18 | CASSSHPFREGNVETQYF | TGCGCCAGCAGCTCACACCCTTTCCGGGAGGGCAACGTGGAGACCCAGTACTTC
. | . | TRBJ2-1 | TRBV7-2 | 14 | CASSLGAGADEQFF | TGTGCCAGCAGCTTGGGGGCGGGGGCCGATGAGCAGTTCTTC
few | . | TRBJ1-5 | TRBV4-3 | 15 | CASSQERQANQPQHF | TGCGCCAGCAGCCAAGAGCGGCAGGCCAATCAGCCCCAGCATTTT
. | . | TRBJ1-2 | TRBV29-1 | 11 | CSVAVAYGYTF | TGCAGCGTTGCAGTCGCTTATGGCTACACCTTC
. | . | TRBJ2-3 | TRBV25-1 | 16 | CASSPARNKEADTQYF | TGTGCCAGCAGTCCCGCCCGGAACAAGGAAGCAGATACGCAGTATTTT
. | . | TRBJ2-5 | TRBV27 | 15 | CASSPGPTFQETQYF | TGTGCCAGCAGTCCGGGACCTACTTTCCAAGAGACCCAGTACTTC
. | TRBD1 | TRBJ2-7 | TRBV5-1 | 14 | CASSLGQGRHEQYF | TGCGCCAGCAGCCTGGGACAGGGAAGGCACGAGCAGTACTTC
once | TRBD1 | TRBJ1-5 | TRBV5-4 | 14 | CASSLQGGNQPQHF | TGTGCCAGCAGCTTACAGGGGGGAAATCAGCCCCAGCATTTT
. | . | TRBJ1-5 | TRBV7-2 | 16 | CASSLEAGISNQPQHF | TGTGCCAGCAGCTTAGAGGCAGGGATTAGCAATCAGCCCCAGCATTTT
. | . | TRBJ1-3 | TRBV6-5 | 14 | CASSPPGTGNTIYF | TGTGCCAGCAGCCCTCCGGGGACTGGAAACACCATATATTTT
. | . | TRBJ2-7 | TRBV28 | 17 | CASSPPAGRATFYEQYF | TGTGCCAGCAGTCCCCCCGCCGGCCGGGCTACCTTCTACGAGCAGTACTTC
. | . | TRBJ2-7 | TRBV6-1 | 13 | CASSEERHYEQYF | TGTGCCAGCAGTGAAGAACGGCACTACGAGCAGTACTTC
. | . | TRBJ2-7 | TRBV25-1 | 14 | CASSLLGGRDEQYF | TGTGCCAGCAGTCTGCTAGGTGGGCGCGACGAGCAGTACTTC
. | TRBD1 | TRBJ2-3 | TRBV6-1 | 16 | CASSAHGTGSTDTQYF | TGTGCCAGCAGTGCCCACGGGACAGGTAGCACAGATACGCAGTATTTT
. | TRBD2 | TRBJ2-1 | TRBV7-2 | 16 | CASSYQGTSGKDEQFF | TGTGCCAGCAGCTATCAAGGGACTAGCGGGAAGGATGAGCAGTTCTTC
. | TRBD2 | TRBJ2-1 | TRBV18 | 14 | CASSPTSGNNEQFF | TGTGCCAGCTCACCGACTAGCGGAAACAATGAGCAGTTCTTC
. | . | TRBJ2-5 | TRBV2 | 11 | CASSGAETQYF | TGTGCCAGCAGTGGGGCAGAGACCCAGTACTTC
. | . | TRBJ1-1 | TRBV18 | 13 | CASAPNRAPDAFF | TGTGCCAGCGCACCAAACCGGGCCCCTGACGCTTTCTTT
. | TRBD1 | TRBJ2-4 | TRBV6-5 | 15 | CASSSTGAAKNIQYF | TGTGCCAGCAGCTCAACAGGGGCGGCCAAAAACATTCAGTACTTC
. | TRBD2 | TRBJ2-1 | TRBV29-1 | 17 | CSLRTSGRNRFYNEQFF | TGCAGCCTTCGGACTAGCGGGAGAAATCGATTCTACAATGAGCAGTTCTTC
. | . | TRBJ2-5 | TRBV18 | 13 | CASNAGNQETQYF | TGTGCCAGCAACGCGGGGAACCAAGAGACCCAGTACTTC
. | . | TRBJ2-6 | TRBV28 | 15 | CASSPGDSGANVLTF | TGTGCCAGCAGTCCGGGGGACTCTGGGGCCAACGTCCTGACTTTC
few | . | TRBJ1-6 | TRBV9 | 14 | CASSVAGPYSPLHF | TGTGCCAGCAGCGTAGCAGGGCCCTATTCACCCCTCCACTTT
. | . | TRBJ2-7 | TRBV6-1 | 13 | CASSVGGSYEQYF | TGTGCCAGCAGTGTGGGCGGCTCCTACGAGCAGTACTTC
once | TRBD2 | TRBJ2-1 | TRBV10-3 | 14 | CATASTSGPNEQFF | TGTGCCACCGCTAGCACTAGCGGCCCCAATGAGCAGTTCTTC
. | TRBD2 | TRBJ2-5 | TRBV7-2 | 15 | CASSFGGRAWETQYF | TGTGCCAGCAGCTTCGGCGGGAGGGCCTGGGAGACCCAGTACTTC
. | TRBD2 | TRBJ2-1 | TRBV7-9 | 16 | CASSLSGSGGVNEQFF | TGTGCCAGCAGCTTGAGCGGGAGTGGCGGAGTAAATGAGCAGTTCTTC
. | . | TRBJ2-7 | TRBV18 | 13 | CASSPLTSYEQYF | TGTGCCAGCTCACCACTCACCTCCTACGAGCAGTACTTC
once | . | TRBJ2-7 | TRBV7-9 | 15 | CASSPMGAASYEQYF | TGTGCCAGCAGCCCAATGGGGGCAGCCTCCTACGAGCAGTACTTC
. | TRBD1 | TRBJ2-2 | TRBV6-6 | 15 | CASSRAGQGTGELFF | TGTGCCAGCAGCCGAGCGGGACAGGGCACCGGGGAGCTGTTTTTT
few | . | TRBJ1-1 | TRBV2 | 12 | CASSGVFTEAFF | TGTGCCTCCTCAGGGGTTTTCACTGAAGCTTTCTTT
. | . | TRBJ1-3 | TRBV10-2 | 14 | CASSFPNSGNTIYF | TGCGCCAGCAGTTTCCCTAACTCTGGAAACACCATATATTTT
. | TRBD2 | TRBJ2-3 | TRBV2 | 16 | CASPRTSGNLPDTQYF | TGTGCCAGCCCTCGGACTAGCGGAAACCTCCCAGATACGCAGTATTTT
. | . | TRBJ1-1 | TRBV11-1 | 13 | CASSPQVNTEAFF | TGTGCCAGCAGCCCCCAGGTGAACACTGAAGCTTTCTTT
few | . | TRBJ2-2 | TRBV19 | 16 | CASRTSVSVNTGELFF | TGTGCCAGTAGAACGAGCGTCTCGGTGAACACCGGGGAGCTGTTTTTT
. | . | TRBJ2-7 | TRBV10-3 | 12 | CAISEWAGEQYF | TGTGCCATCAGTGAGTGGGCGGGGGAGCAGTACTTC